The 15 T cell receptor beta chains below all came from one sample that was sequenced in a study of T-cell memory formation after mild COVID-19 (dated by TCRdb to the early 2020s). Library creation used 5' RACE. Sequencing relied on an Illumina NovaSeq 6000. TCRdb reanalyzed the raw reads on its own, using fastp at Q25 for trimming and MiXCR for clone calling, and kept in-frame beta chains. Merged by CDR3 protein, the rows form single entries marked with the most common genes and DNA. This sample holds 250,000 to 300,000 distinct CDR3 sequences; roughly 16% were observed only once. The biggest ten clones account for roughly 23% of the sample. Material for sequencing was PBMCs or a T cell subset sorted from them (not recorded which). The receptors were gathered from a man aged 18 to 29 who had mild COVID-19 (a few samples of this study predate the infection). The sample titles of this study are shuffled in the database, so cell type and time point are left out; the donor was told from shared clones.

This clonotype was recorded at least ten times. The chain joins TRBV7-9 to TRBJ2-6; D is possibly TRBD1 (5 bases). The CDR3 has 15 residues. Germline CDR1 reads SEHNR; CDR2 reads FQNEAQ (reference sequence). V lost 4 bases, J lost 2 bases, and 9 bases lay in between. The CDR3 DNA reads as TGTGCCAGCAGCTCCCAGGGTGCTGGGGCCAACGTCCTGACTTTC. Its translation is CASSSQGAGANVLTF. Drawing the rest from reference TRBV7-9 and TRBJ2-6, the complete variable domain is DTGVSQNPRHKITKRGQNVTFRCDPISEHNRLYWYRQTLGQGPEFLTYFQNEAQLEKSRLLSDRFSAERPKGSFSTLEIQRTEQGDSAMYLCASSSQGAGANVLTFGAGSRLTVL.

This clonotype turned up a few times. The chain combines TRBV27 with TRBJ2-5; 7 bases are a match to TRBD1. V gave up 1 base and J gave up 7 bases; unmatched junction bases: 24. The CDR3 runs to 20 residues. Looked up from germline, CDR1 is MNHEY and CDR2 is SMNVEV (reference sequence). The CDR3 is CASSLFGLRDSPQVRMTQYF. In DNA, the CDR3 is TGTGCCAGCAGTTTATTCGGTCTCCGGGACAGCCCCCAGGTGCGGATGACCCAGTACTTC.

This rearrangement joins TRBV7-9 to TRBJ2-5; 11 bases map to TRBD2. The CDR3 is 17 amino acids. Unmatched junction bases numbered 7, after V lost 3 bases and J lost 1 base. CDR1 is SEHNR and CDR2 is FQNEAQ in the germline V gene (reference sequence). The CDR3 nucleotides are TGTGCCAGCAGCTTCGCCACTAGCGGGGGATTCCAAGAGACCCAGTACTTC. Translation: CASSFATSGGFQETQYF.

This clonotype came up a few times. The chain recombines TRBV20-1 with TRBJ2-2; no clear D. CDR3 length: 13 amino acids. Germline lookup yields CDR1 DFQATT and CDR2 SNEGSKA (reference sequence). The V end lost 5 bases, the J end lost 0 bases, and 7 bases lay between the germline ends. CDR3 protein: CSAHSANTGELFF. In nucleotides, the CDR3 is TGCAGTGCTCACAGCGCGAACACCGGGGAGCTGTTTTTT.

This chain connects TRBV4-1 to TRBJ2-5; TRBD2 might be the D (7 bases). Trimming removed 1 base at V and 5 bases at J, with 14 bases between. Germline V gene data show CDR1 as MGHRA and CDR2 as YSYEKL. This CDR3 comprises 15 residues. DNA of the CDR3: TGCGCCAGCAGCCAAGTGTGGGGGGGCGTGGAGACCCAGTACTTC. Translated: CASSQVWGGVETQYF.

The chain is built from TRBV4-1 and TRBJ2-5; D is ambiguous. This CDR3 is built from 14 residues. CDR1 and CDR2 from the germline V gene are MGHRA and YSYEKL. Between the trimmed V and J ends, which lost 0 bases and 5 bases, there was a span of 10 bases. CDR3 amino acids: CASSQDATSETQYF. For the CDR3, the DNA is TGCGCCAGCAGCCAAGATGCGACGAGTGAGACCCAGTACTTC.

The J gene is TRBJ1-1, the V gene TRBV27, with D maybe TRBD1 (5 bases). The CDR3 covers 15 residues. Per germline, CDR1 MNHEY and CDR2 SMNVEV (reference sequence). Trimming removed 2 bases from V and 4 bases from J, with 14 bases in between. The CDR3 here is CASSLIRDLGTEAFF. CDR3 nucleotides: TGTGCCAGCAGTTTAATCAGGGACTTGGGCACTGAAGCTTTCTTT.

This clonotype was seen more than once but under ten times. This rearrangement joins TRBV7-2 to TRBJ1-2; 7 positions agree with TRBD1. Germline V lookup: CDR1 SGHTA, CDR2 FQGNSA. The CDR3 is 16 residues long. The V segment lost 4 bases and the J segment 0 bases; nucleotides outside the gene matches: 8. The CDR3 region has the DNA TGTGCCAGCAGCTCTTACCTAGGGGGCCCTAACTATGGCTACACCTTC. Translated, it gives CASSSYLGGPNYGYTF.

This clonotype appeared many times. This chain links TRBV27 with TRBJ2-7, with 8 bases that match TRBD1. CDR1 is MNHEY, CDR2 SMNVEV, per germline (reference sequence). V trimming: 2 bases; J trimming: 1 base; junction bases outside the gene matches: 4. This CDR3 region has 15 residues. The CDR3 reads CASSLGRGQSYEQYV. DNA for the CDR3: TGTGCCAGCAGTTTAGGCAGGGGGCAGTCCTACGAGCAGTACGTC.

This clonotype was observed a handful of times. This chain connects TRBV18 to TRBJ1-5, with D uncertain. The CDR3 covers 15 residues. Deletions cut 6 bases from V and 4 bases from J, with 16 bases between. Germline values: CDR1 KGHSH, CDR2 LQKENI. This CDR3 reads CASSQEELPNQPQHF. The CDR3, as DNA: TGTGCCAGCTCCCAAGAGGAGCTACCTAATCAGCCCCAGCATTTT.

V gene TRBV4-1 combines with J gene TRBJ1-1; no firm D call. Trimming shortened V by 4 bases and J by 5 bases, and 17 bases separated the two germline ends. The germline V gene has CDR1 MGHRA and CDR2 YSYEKL. The CDR3 has 15 residues. The CDR3 here is CASSRLKPSRTEAFF. The CDR3 DNA reads TGCGCCAGCAGCCGCCTCAAGCCGTCTCGGACTGAAGCTTTCTTT.

The rearrangement links TRBV15 to TRBJ2-3; D is possibly TRBD2 (5 bases). Trimming left V 0 bases short and J 5 bases short, with 18 bases between. This CDR3 is 17 amino acids long. Germline V lookup: CDR1 LNHNV, CDR2 YYDKDF (reference sequence). The CDR3 here is CATSREEGRVGKDTQYF. The CDR3 DNA is TGTGCCACCAGCAGAGAAGAAGGGCGGGTGGGGAAAGATACGCAGTATTTT. The variable domain in full, completed from reference TRBV15 and TRBJ2-3, reads DAMVIQNPRYQVTQFGKPVTLSCSQTLNHNVMYWYQQKSSQAPKLLFHYYDKDFNNEADTPDNFQSRRPNTSFCFLDIRSPGLGDTAMYLCATSREEGRVGKDTQYFGPGTRLTVL.

This clonotype appeared a few times. This sequence joins TRBV4-3 and TRBJ2-3, with D tentatively TRBD1 (5 bases). The germline V gene encodes CDR1 LGHNA and CDR2 YSLEER. The germline V and J ends were trimmed by 7 bases and 3 bases, with 8 bases remaining between them. The CDR3 is 12 amino acids. The CDR3 DNA sequence: TGCGCCAGCAAAGGGGCTACAGATACGCAGTATTTT. Translated, it gives CASKGATDTQYF.

This clonotype was seen only a few times. The chain combines TRBV4-1 with TRBJ2-1; 12 positions match TRBD1. V shed 4 bases and J 9 bases; nucleotides not matched to a gene: 4. The CDR3 sequence is 14 residues long. Germline lookup yields CDR1 MGHRA and CDR2 YSYEKL. CDR3 residues: CASSPGQGAFEQFF. The CDR3 DNA follows: TGCGCCAGCAGCCCGGGACAGGGGGCCTTTGAGCAGTTCTTC.

This rearrangement joins TRBV5-1 to TRBJ2-2; D remains ambiguous. CDR3 length: 15 amino acids. The germline gives CDR1 SGHRS, CDR2 YFSETQ. Trimming removed 0 bases at V and 3 bases at J, with 9 bases between. CDR3 in DNA: TGCGCCAGCAGCTTGGGTCTCACCTACACCGGGGAGCTGTTTTTT. It codes for CASSLGLTYTGELFF.